The clone carrying this TCR beta chain was seen ten or more times. Its target is unknown. Each CDR3 protein is one row after TCRdb ran MiXCR on the 5' RACE reads. The profile shows around 100,000 distinct CDR3 sequences, 5.9% of them singletons. The data belong to a study of identical twins. Overall study findings and caveats: In cord blood, abundant beta clonotypes had fewer insertions; memory showed no trend. Researchers caution that invariant MAIT and iNKT cells could partly confound zero-insertion analyses. The study found excess low generation probability among twin-shared out-of-frame alpha sequences. Conclusions came from cross-sectional statistical analysis, not from following the same donors.

Sequencing was done on a sample of memory T cells sorted from blood. This receptor was identified in a woman between 45 and 60 years old in good health.

CDR3 bases: TGTGCCAGCAGTTTATCGGGGCGTCGCGCTACCTACAATGAGCAGTTCTTC. It encodes CASSLSGRRATYNEQFF. The V and J genes are TRBV27 and TRBJ2-1; a weak D match, TRBD1 (5 bases). V was shortened by 0 bases and J by 2 bases, with 14 bases between the two germline ends. The CDR3 spans 17 residues. The germline V gene encodes CDR1 MNHEY and CDR2 SMNVEV (reference sequence).